This T cell receptor (beta chain) came from a study of T cell responses to AZD1222 COVID-19 vaccine (dated by TCRdb to the early 2020s). Broadly, across the study: Because spike-specific TCR depth and breadth did not differ between the two schedules, AZD1222 recipients who got a second dose at roughly 4 weeks were pooled with those who got a second dose at roughly 12 weeks. A total of over 230 trial participants underwent TCR sequencing, of whom 200 to 220 received two doses of AZD1222 and 26 received two doses of the MenACWY control vaccine. Trial participants were enrolled by age into 18-55, 56-69 and 70-plus year subgroups, with roughly 150, 30 and 60 TCR-sequenced participants respectively. The paper's findings and limits, for the study overall: Only six AZD1222 recipients were SARS-CoV-2 seropositive at baseline, limiting conclusions about previously exposed vaccinees. The vaccine-associated CD4 TCRs covered the entire spike protein, and the dominant responses fell in regions 160-218 and 743-854. The 56-69-year group was small, and its depth increase did not reach significance, likely because of low power. After two AZD1222 doses, both the breadth and the depth of spike-specific TCRs were significantly higher than at day 0 and than in MenACWY recipients. Participants were mostly white British and included more females than males, and it was suggested by the authors that clonal diversity may have been underestimated. Nearly half of unique spike-specific TCRs reportedly recognized epitopes outside regions mutated in the B.1.351 and B.1.1.7 variants. Because no samples from the day 14 peak response were available, repertoires could be characterized only after the peak T cell response.

The CDR3 regions of human TCRbeta chains were analyzed by immunosequencing. Per the authors' processing: TCRs in the repertoires were matched against a reference library of SARS-CoV-2-specific TCRs that had been generated with the MIRA antigen-specificity platform. Breadth was defined as the fraction of unique TCRs that were SARS-CoV-2-associated, and depth was defined as the fraction of total T cells that were SARS-CoV-2-associated. Using the MIRA data, each spike-specific TCR was assigned both to the spike region to which the TCR was reactive and to a CD4 or CD8 class. Log10-transformed breadth and depth values were compared by one-way ANOVA with Sidak's multiple comparisons tests. This is the immuneACCESS table as TCRdb keeps it, with only in-frame sequences that have V and J called. A part of the clones is gone; compared with another copy, unresolved V genes explain less than half, and the rest is unexplained. The V and J calls and clone size are taken from that table; D and trimming were inferred from the DNA. The sample includes about 130,000 clones, with 70% to 90% observed a single time. The top ten clones comprise about 22% of the sample.

Concerning this clone: What this receptor recognizes is not known. Base-call qualities are not available, and no considerably larger clone is one nucleotide away.

Looking up the germline V gene (reference sequence) yields CDR1 MNHNY and CDR2 SVGAGI. Measured from the cysteine to the phenylalanine, the CDR3 is 16 residues long. Left in the record is the CDR3 DNA by itself, 48 bases read in frame from the first base. Trimming takes 0 bases from V and 3 bases from J, and the germline ends sit 14 bases apart. What this sample's time point label stands for: baseline before first vaccination. Vaccinee samples came from UK trials COV001 and COV002, including a single-blind randomized controlled phase 2/3 trial of AZD1222 (ChAdOx1 nCoV-19) in healthy adults. Trial participant PBMC samples were collected at day 0 and day 28 after the second dose for TCRbeta chain sequencing.

The receptor's source is an adult in good health. The sequences come from peripheral blood, collected on day 0 of AZD1222 vaccination. The sequence links TRBV6-6 to TRBJ1-2, and perhaps TRBD1 as D gene, on 6 matching bases. In nucleotides, the sequence is TGTGCCAGCAGTTACTCGAAGTATCAGGGGTACTATGGCTACACCTTC. It is translated as CASSYSKYQGYYGYTF.